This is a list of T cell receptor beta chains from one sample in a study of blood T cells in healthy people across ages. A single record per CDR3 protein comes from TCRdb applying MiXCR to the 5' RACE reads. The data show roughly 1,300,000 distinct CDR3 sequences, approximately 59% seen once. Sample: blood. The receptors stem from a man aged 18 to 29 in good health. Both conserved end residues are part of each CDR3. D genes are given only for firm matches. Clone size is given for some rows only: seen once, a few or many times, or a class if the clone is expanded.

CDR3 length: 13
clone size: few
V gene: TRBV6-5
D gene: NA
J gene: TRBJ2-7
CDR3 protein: CASSYDRNYEQYF
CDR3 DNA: TGTGCCAGCAGTTACGACAGAAACTACGAGCAGTACTTC

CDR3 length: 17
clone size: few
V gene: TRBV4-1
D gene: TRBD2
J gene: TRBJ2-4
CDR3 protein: CASSQVGSGRGKNIQYF
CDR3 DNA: TGCGCCAGCAGCCAAGTTGGGAGCGGGAGGGGCAAAAACATTCAGTACTTC

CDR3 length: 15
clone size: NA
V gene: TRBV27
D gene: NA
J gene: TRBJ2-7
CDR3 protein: CASSPLAGTYYEQYF
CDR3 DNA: TGTGCCAGCAGTCCACTTGCGGGGACCTACTACGAGCAGTACTTC

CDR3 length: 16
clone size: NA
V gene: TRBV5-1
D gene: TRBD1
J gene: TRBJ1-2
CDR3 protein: CASSPFRTGGPYGYTF
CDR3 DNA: TGCGCCAGCAGCCCATTTAGGACAGGGGGGCCCTATGGCTACACCTTC

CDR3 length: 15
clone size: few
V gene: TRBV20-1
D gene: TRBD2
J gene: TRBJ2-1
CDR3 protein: CSARDVRGGYNEQFF
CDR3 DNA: TGCAGTGCTAGAGATGTGCGGGGGGGTTACAATGAGCAGTTTTTC

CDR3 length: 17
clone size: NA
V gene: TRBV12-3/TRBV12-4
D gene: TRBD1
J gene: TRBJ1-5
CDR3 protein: CASSLDNTGTVNQPQHF
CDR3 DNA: TGTGCCAGCAGTCTGGACAATACCGGGACAGTAAATCAGCCCCAGCATTTT

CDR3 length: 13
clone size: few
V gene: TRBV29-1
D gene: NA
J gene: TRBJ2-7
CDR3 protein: CSVEGVGGNEQYF
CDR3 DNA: TGCAGCGTTGAGGGGGTTGGAGGAAACGAGCAGTACTTC

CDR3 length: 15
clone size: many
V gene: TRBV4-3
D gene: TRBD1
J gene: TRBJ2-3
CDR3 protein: CASSQGTGGADTQYF
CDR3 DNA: TGCGCCAGCAGCCAAGGGACAGGGGGCGCAGATACGCAGTATTTT

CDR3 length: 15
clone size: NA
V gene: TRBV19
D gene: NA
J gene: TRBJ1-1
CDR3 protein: CASSRGRVSLAEAFF
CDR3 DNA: TGTGCCAGTAGTAGGGGCAGGGTAAGTTTGGCTGAAGCTTTCTTT

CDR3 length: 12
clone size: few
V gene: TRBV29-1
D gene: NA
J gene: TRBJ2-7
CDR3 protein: CSVATDSYEQYF
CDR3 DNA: TGCAGCGTTGCGACTGACTCCTACGAGCAGTACTTC

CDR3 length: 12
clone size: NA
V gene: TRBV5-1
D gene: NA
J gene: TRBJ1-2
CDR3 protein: CASSLAPPTYTF
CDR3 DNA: TGCGCCAGCAGCTTGGCGCCCCCGACATACACCTTC

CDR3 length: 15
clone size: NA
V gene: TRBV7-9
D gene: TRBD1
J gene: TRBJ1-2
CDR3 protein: CASSSPGRGLYGYTF
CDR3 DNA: TGTGCCAGCAGCTCCCCGGGCAGGGGGCTGTATGGCTACACCTTC

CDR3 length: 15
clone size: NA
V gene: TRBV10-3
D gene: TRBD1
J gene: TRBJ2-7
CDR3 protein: CAISGQDRYSYEQYF
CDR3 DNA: TGTGCCATCAGCGGACAGGACAGATACTCCTACGAGCAGTACTTC

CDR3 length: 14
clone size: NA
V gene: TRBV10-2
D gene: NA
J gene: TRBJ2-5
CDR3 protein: CASSIQGGEETQYF
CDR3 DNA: TGCGCCAGCAGTATACAGGGAGGTGAGGAGACCCAGTACTTC

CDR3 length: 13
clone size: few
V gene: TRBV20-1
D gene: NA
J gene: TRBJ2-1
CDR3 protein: CSARGEKDNEQFF
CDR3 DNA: TGCAGTGCTAGAGGGGAAAAGGACAATGAGCAGTTCTTC

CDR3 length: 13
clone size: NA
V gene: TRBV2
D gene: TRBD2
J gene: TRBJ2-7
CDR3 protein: CASRRTGGEEQYF
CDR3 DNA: TGTGCCAGCAGACGGACGGGAGGAGAAGAGCAGTACTTC

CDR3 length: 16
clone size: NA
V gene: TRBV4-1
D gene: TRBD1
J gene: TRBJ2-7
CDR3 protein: CASSQDTGQGPYEQYF
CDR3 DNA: TGCGCCAGCAGCCAAGATACGGGACAGGGGCCTTACGAGCAGTACTTC

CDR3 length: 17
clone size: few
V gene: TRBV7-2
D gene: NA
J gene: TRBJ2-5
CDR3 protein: CASSLLGRAGFQETQYF
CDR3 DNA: TGTGCCAGCAGCTTATTGGGGCGGGCCGGATTCCAAGAGACCCAGTACTTC

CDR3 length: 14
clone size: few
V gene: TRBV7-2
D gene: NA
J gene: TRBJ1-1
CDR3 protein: CASSSVPENTEAFF
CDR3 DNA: TGTGCCAGCAGCTCCGTCCCTGAGAACACTGAAGCTTTCTTT

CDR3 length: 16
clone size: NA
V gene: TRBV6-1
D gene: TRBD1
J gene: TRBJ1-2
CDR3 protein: CASSEALAGGGYGYTF
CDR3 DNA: TGTGCCAGCAGTGAAGCGCTGGCAGGGGGAGGCTATGGCTACACCTTC

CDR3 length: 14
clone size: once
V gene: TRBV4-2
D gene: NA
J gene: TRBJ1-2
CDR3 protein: CASSQPGTWYGYTF
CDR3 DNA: TGTGCCAGCAGCCAACCCGGGACTTGGTATGGCTACACCTTC

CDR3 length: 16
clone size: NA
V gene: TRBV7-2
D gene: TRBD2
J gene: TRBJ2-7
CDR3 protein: CASTSGAGRTSYEQYF
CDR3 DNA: TGTGCCAGCACCTCGGGAGCGGGGAGAACCTCCTACGAGCAGTACTTC

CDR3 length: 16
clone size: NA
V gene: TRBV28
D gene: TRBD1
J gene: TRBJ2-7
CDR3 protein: CASTPTTGVVSYEQYF
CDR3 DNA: TGTGCCAGCACCCCGACAACAGGGGTAGTTTCCTACGAGCAGTACTTC

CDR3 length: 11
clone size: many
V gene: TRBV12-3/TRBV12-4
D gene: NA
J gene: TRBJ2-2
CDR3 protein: CASSLSGELFF
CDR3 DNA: TGTGCCAGCAGTTTATCCGGGGAGCTGTTTTTT

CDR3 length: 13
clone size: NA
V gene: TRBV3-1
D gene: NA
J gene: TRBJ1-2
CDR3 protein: CARRRGTNYGYTF
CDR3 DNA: TGTGCCAGAAGGAGGGGAACTAACTATGGCTACACCTTC

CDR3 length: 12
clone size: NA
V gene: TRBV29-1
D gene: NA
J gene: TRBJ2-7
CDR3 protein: CSVEHSRWAQYF
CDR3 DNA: TGCAGCGTTGAACACAGTCGGTGGGCCCAGTACTTC

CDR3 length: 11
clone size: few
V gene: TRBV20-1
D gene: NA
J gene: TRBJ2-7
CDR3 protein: CSAGQDYEQYF
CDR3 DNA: TGCAGTGCTGGGCAGGATTACGAGCAGTACTTC

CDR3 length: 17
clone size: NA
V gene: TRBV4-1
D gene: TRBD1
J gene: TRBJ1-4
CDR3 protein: CASSRLPGQLTNEKLFF
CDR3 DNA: TGCGCCAGCAGCCGGTTACCGGGACAGCTTACTAATGAAAAACTGTTTTTT

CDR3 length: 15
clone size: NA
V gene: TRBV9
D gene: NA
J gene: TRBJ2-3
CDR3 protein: CASSVTTPSPDTQYF
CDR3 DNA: TGTGCCAGCAGCGTGACCACGCCTTCCCCAGATACGCAGTATTTT

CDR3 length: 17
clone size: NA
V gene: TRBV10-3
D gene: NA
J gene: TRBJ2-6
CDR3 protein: CAISGQRTGSGANVLTF
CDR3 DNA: TGTGCCATCAGTGGACAGAGGACTGGATCTGGGGCCAACGTCCTGACTTTC

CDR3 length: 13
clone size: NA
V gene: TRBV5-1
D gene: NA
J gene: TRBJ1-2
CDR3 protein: CASSLGLAESYTF
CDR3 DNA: TGCGCCAGCAGCTTGGGACTCGCAGAGAGCTACACCTTC

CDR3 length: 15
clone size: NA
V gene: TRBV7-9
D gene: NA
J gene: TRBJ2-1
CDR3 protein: CASRPPGTLINEQFF
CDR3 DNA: TGTGCCAGCAGGCCTCCGGGGACACTTATTAATGAGCAGTTCTTC

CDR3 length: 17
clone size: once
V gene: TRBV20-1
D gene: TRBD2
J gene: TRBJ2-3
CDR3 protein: CSARDFSAAGVHPQQYF
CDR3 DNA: TGCAGTGCTAGGGATTTCTCGGCGGCGGGGGTCCACCCCCAGCAGTATTTT

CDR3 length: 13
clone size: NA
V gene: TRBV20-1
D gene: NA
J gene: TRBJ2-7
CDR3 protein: CSARPGILREQYF
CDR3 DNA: TGCAGTGCTAGACCGGGGATCCTTAGAGAGCAGTACTTC